The rows below give T cell receptor beta chains drawn from one sample of a study of CD8 T cells in ankylosing spondylitis. Via MiXCR, TCRdb re-called the 5' RACE reads, giving one row per CDR3 protein. The sample lists 700,000 to 1,000,000 distinct CDR3 sequences; around 11% were seen once. The specimen was blood, either unsorted or a sorted T cell fraction (not recorded which). The receptors derive from a male donor with ankylosing spondylitis. The CDR3 runs from the conserved cysteine through the conserved F or W. D genes are given only for firm matches. Clone size is not always given. Where it is, it says once, few, many or a class for expanded clones.

v_call	j_call	clone_size	d_call	cdr3_aa	cdr3_nt
TRBV7-4	TRBJ1-5	-	-	CASSLSINDRTKGQPQHF	TGTGCCAGCAGCTTAAGTATTAACGACAGGACGAAGGGTCAGCCCCAGCATTTT
TRBV6-5	TRBJ2-1	-	TRBD2	CASSYEIAGTEQFF	TGTGCCAGCAGTTACGAGATAGCGGGGACTGAGCAGTTCTTC
TRBV4-2	TRBJ2-3	-	-	CASSQVGGPSTDTQYF	TGTGCCAGCAGCCAAGTCGGCGGGCCTAGCACAGATACGCAGTATTTT
TRBV30	TRBJ2-5	few	-	CAWSAVVETQYF	TGTGCCTGGAGTGCGGTAGTAGAGACCCAGTACTTC
TRBV5-1	TRBJ2-1	-	TRBD1	CASGLVGGAEQFF	TGCGCCAGCGGATTAGTAGGGGGCGCTGAGCAGTTCTTC
TRBV4-3	TRBJ2-1	-	-	CASSQEEDYNEQFF	TGCGCCAGCAGCCAAGAGGAGGACTACAATGAGCAGTTCTTC
TRBV12-3/TRBV12-4	TRBJ2-7	many	-	CASSRRDSEQYF	TGTGCCAGCAGTAGGCGGGACAGCGAGCAGTACTTC
TRBV5-1	TRBJ2-1	many	TRBD2	CASSLIGLADEQFF	TGCGCCAGCAGCCTTATTGGACTAGCCGATGAGCAGTTCTTC
TRBV7-2	TRBJ1-4	few	-	CASSARGATATNEKLFF	TGTGCCAGCAGCGCCCGGGGTGCGACTGCAACTAATGAAAAACTGTTTTTT
TRBV6-7	TRBJ2-1	few	-	CASTFPATPQSSYNEQFF	TGTGCCAGCACCTTCCCGGCAACCCCCCAGAGCTCCTACAATGAGCAGTTCTTC
TRBV20-1	TRBJ2-5	few	TRBD2	CSASARGENQETQYF	TGCAGTGCTAGCGCCCGGGGGGAGAACCAAGAGACCCAGTACTTC
TRBV6-2/TRBV6-3	TRBJ1-1	-	-	CASSWAGFVEAFF	TGTGCCAGCAGCTGGGCGGGTTTTGTTGAAGCTTTCTTT
TRBV29-1	TRBJ2-3	-	-	CSVVAGGADTQYF	TGCAGCGTGGTGGCAGGGGGGGCAGATACGCAGTATTTT
TRBV20-1	TRBJ2-7	-	-	CSARDRGPYEQYF	TGCAGTGCTAGGGACCGTGGCCCCTACGAGCAGTACTTC
TRBV6-5	TRBJ1-5	few	TRBD1	CASSYFGQEDQPQHF	TGTGCCAGCAGTTATTTTGGACAGGAAGATCAGCCCCAGCATTTT
TRBV10-3	TRBJ1-5	-	-	CAIRPRVDQPQHF	TGTGCCATCAGACCCAGGGTGGATCAGCCCCAGCATTTT
TRBV6-2/TRBV6-3	TRBJ2-3	few	TRBD1	CASITGTGSDTQYF	TGTGCCAGCATTACCGGGACAGGGTCAGATACGCAGTATTTT
TRBV18	TRBJ2-7	few	-	CASSPTGSPYEQYF	TGTGCCAGCTCTCCGACCGGATCCCCATACGAGCAGTACTTC
TRBV10-3	TRBJ2-7	-	TRBD2	CAIREREAYEQYF	TGTGCCATCAGGGAGCGGGAGGCCTACGAGCAGTACTTC
TRBV5-1	TRBJ1-6	many	-	CASSGPNSPLHF	TGCGCCAGCTCCGGGCCCAATTCACCCCTCCACTTT
TRBV12-3/TRBV12-4	TRBJ1-3	few	TRBD1	CASSTGGVNTIYF	TGTGCCAGCTCGACAGGGGGGGTTAACACCATATATTTT
TRBV6-1	TRBJ2-3	few	TRBD2	CATRGHSGRATDTQYF	TGTGCCACCAGGGGTCATAGCGGGAGGGCCACAGATACGCAGTATTTT
TRBV4-3	TRBJ1-4	-	-	CASSLLGGFGSNEKLFF	TGCGCCAGCAGCCTTCTGGGAGGGTTTGGGTCTAATGAAAAACTGTTTTTT
TRBV11-1	TRBJ2-1	few	-	CASSFGPVDYLAYNEQFF	TGTGCCAGCAGCTTCGGCCCGGTGGACTATCTCGCCTACAATGAGCAGTTCTTC
TRBV7-2	TRBJ1-2	-	TRBD1	CASSLMRDSAYGYTF	TGTGCCAGCAGTTTAATGCGGGACAGCGCTTATGGCTACACCTTC
TRBV27	TRBJ2-5	-	-	CASSTYSGGQETQYF	TGTGCCAGCAGCACTTATAGCGGAGGCCAAGAGACCCAGTACTTC
TRBV20-1	TRBJ2-2	-	TRBD2	CSARDIRTSGIRGAGELFF	TGCAGTGCTAGAGATATCAGGACTAGCGGGATTAGGGGTGCCGGGGAGCTGTTTTTT
TRBV28	TRBJ2-7	-	TRBD1	CASSHPNRGSYEQYF	TGTGCCAGCAGTCACCCAAACAGGGGCTCCTACGAGCAGTACTTC
TRBV4-2	TRBJ1-6	many	-	CASSQEVYRWGSPLHF	TGTGCCAGCAGCCAAGAAGTTTACAGGTGGGGTTCACCCCTCCACTTT
TRBV2	TRBJ2-4	-	TRBD1	CASGQGAVNIQYF	TGTGCCAGTGGACAGGGGGCCGTAAACATTCAGTACTTC
TRBV20-1	TRBJ2-1	-	TRBD2	CSAPGRASYNEQFF	TGCAGTGCTCCAGGGAGGGCCTCCTACAATGAGCAGTTCTTC
TRBV20-1	TRBJ2-1	few	-	CSAGSSGGGGNEQFF	TGCAGTGCTGGATCTAGCGGCGGAGGGGGTAATGAGCAGTTCTTC
TRBV6-2/TRBV6-3	TRBJ2-7	few	-	CASSYSSHEQYF	TGTGCCAGCAGTTACTCGAGCCACGAGCAGTACTTC
TRBV2	TRBJ2-5	few	-	CASRSAGKETQYF	TGTGCCAGCAGGAGTGCAGGGAAGGAGACCCAGTACTTC
TRBV4-2	TRBJ1-5	-	-	CASSKGGVGQPQHF	TGTGCCAGCAGCAAAGGGGGGGTTGGTCAGCCCCAGCATTTT
TRBV7-2	TRBJ1-2	few	-	CASKESGLNYGYTF	TGTGCCAGCAAGGAGTCGGGACTAAACTATGGCTACACCTTC
TRBV11-2	TRBJ2-7	-	-	CASSGTGREQYF	TGTGCCAGCAGCGGGACGGGACGCGAGCAGTACTTC
TRBV10-1	TRBJ2-3	-	-	CASSESSHNTDTQYF	TGCGCCAGCAGTGAGTCTTCGCACAACACAGATACGCAGTATTTT
TRBV9	TRBJ1-1	-	TRBD1	CASSARQGAHTEAFF	TGTGCCAGCAGCGCCCGACAGGGGGCGCACACTGAAGCTTTCTTT
TRBV6-2/TRBV6-3	TRBJ2-1	few	-	CASSYHLRDHGRSGYNEQFF	TGTGCCAGCAGTTACCATCTCCGGGACCACGGTCGATCGGGCTACAATGAGCAGTTCTTC